One sample yielded the 23 T cell receptor beta chains listed below, sequenced in a study of Graves' ophthalmopathy and Graves' hyperthyroidism. Amplification targeted the TCR beta CDR3 regions, with RNA transcripts as the source material. First-round RT-PCR employed HTBI primers, with a second-round multiplex PCR after it. TCRdb re-analysed the multiplex PCR reads in MiXCR, keeping a single row per CDR3 protein. The sample has roughly 1.1 million distinct CDR3 sequences, 35% to 40% seen once. The specimen was peripheral blood or thyroid tissue (not recorded which). These receptors came from an adult man with Graves' hyperthyroidism.

This clonotype was observed many times. The genes are TRBV9 and TRBJ1-2, with D unclear. Trimming stripped 5 bases from V and 8 bases from J, with 13 bases between. Germline V lookup: CDR1 SGDLS, CDR2 YYNGEE. This CDR3 spans 12 amino acids. For the CDR3, the DNA is TGTGCCAGCAGGGCCGTAGCTCGGGGCTACACCTTC. Its protein is CASRAVARGYTF.

In its sample, this clonotype was seen a few times. This chain links TRBV19 with TRBJ2-7; 9 bases line up with TRBD2. The CDR3 extends over 14 amino acids. With 6 bases clipped from V and 3 bases from J, the junction kept 6 bases outside the gene matches. Germline values: CDR1 LNHDA, CDR2 SQIVND (reference sequence). CDR3 coding DNA: TGTGCCAGTAGACTGGCTAGCGGGAACTACGAGCAGTACTTC. Translated: CASRLASGNYEQYF.

This clonotype showed up just a few times. J is TRBJ2-5 and V is TRBV2; TRBD2 matches 7 bases. There are 16 residues in the CDR3. J gave up 5 bases and V 6 bases, and 15 bases lay outside the gene matches. The germline CDR1 and CDR2 sequences are SNHLY and FYNNEI. CDR3 coding DNA: TGTGCCAGCAGCCAAGATTCTCGGGGAGGGTGGGAGACCCAGTACTTC. It is translated as CASSQDSRGGWETQYF.

This clonotype was recorded a few times. The chain carries TRBV28 and TRBJ1-6; D possibly corresponds to TRBD1 (5 bases). CDR1 and CDR2 from the germline V gene are MDHEN and SYDVKM. The CDR3 runs to 18 residues. V was shortened by 7 bases and J by 6 bases, with 25 bases between the two germline ends. As DNA, the CDR3 is TGTGCCAGCACCACACTCCCGGGGGGACTGGGGCGTAATTCACCCCTCCACTTT. Protein sequence: CASTTLPGGLGRNSPLHF.

Only a few counts were recorded for this clonotype. V is TRBV6-5 and J is TRBJ1-2; 10 bases fit TRBD1. Germline CDR1 is MNHEY and CDR2 is SVGAGI. The trim removed 5 bases at V and 2 bases at J, leaving 5 bases unmatched. The length of the CDR3 is 15 residues. The CDR3 spells CASSEGTGANYGYTF. The CDR3 region has the DNA TGTGCCAGCAGTGAAGGGACAGGGGCGAACTATGGCTACACCTTC.

This clonotype appeared many times. The chain is built from TRBV6-1 and TRBJ2-5; 7 bases fit TRBD1. Germline V CDR1 and CDR2: MNHNS, SASEGT. The V gene end was trimmed by 8 bases and the J gene end by 4 bases; junction bases not matched to a gene: 4. This CDR3 has 12 residues. CDR3 DNA sequence: TGTGCCAGCGTCGCAGGGGGAGAGACCCAGTACTTC. It is translated as CASVAGGETQYF.

This clonotype has a count of ten or more. The J gene is TRBJ2-2, the V gene TRBV29-1; D gene uncertain. From germline, CDR1 is SQVTM and CDR2 ANQGSEA. The CDR3 runs to 14 residues. Trimming stripped 4 bases from V and 1 base from J, with 10 bases between. For the CDR3, the DNA is TGCAGCGTTGGGTGGACCGTGAACACCGGGGAGCTGTTTTTT. This codes for CSVGWTVNTGELFF.

About this clonotype itself: A much more abundant neighbour one base away suggests this may be a read error. This sequence joins TRBV9 and TRBJ2-7, with 11 nucleotides matching TRBD2. V was pared by 0 bases and J by 7 bases, with 3 bases of the junction left unmatched. The CDR3 contains 14 residues. The V gene's germline CDR1 is SGDLS and CDR2 YYNGEE. CDR3 bases: TGTGCCAGCAGCGTAGGGGGACTAGCGGAAGAGCAGTACTTC. Protein sequence: CASSVGGLAEEQYF.

This clonotype was recorded once. The CDR3 DNA reads as TGTGCCACCTCCCCAACCTACGACAGAGACAATGAGCAGTTCTTC. Residues: CATSPTYDRDNEQFF. The chain carries TRBV10-3 and TRBJ2-1, with D possibly TRBD1 on 5 matching bases. The CDR3 contains 15 residues. V lost 10 bases, J lost 5 bases, and 21 bases lay in between. CDR1 is ENHRY, CDR2 SYGVKD, per germline.

The sample holds many counts of this clonotype. The chain employs TRBV5-1 and TRBJ1-2; perhaps TRBD1 as D (6 bases). V was pared by 3 bases and J by 8 bases, with 20 bases between. This CDR3 contains 15 residues. Germline CDR1 reads SGHRS; CDR2 reads YFSETQ. The CDR3 is CASSSTTLGGEGYTF. CDR3 nucleotides: TGCGCCAGCAGCTCGACGACTCTAGGGGGGGAAGGCTACACCTTC.

A note on this clonotype: This sequence may be a read error, since a much larger clone differs from it by one base. CDR3 sequence reads: CASRTQGSVNTEAFF. CDR3 DNA sequence: TGTGCCAGTAGAACCCAGGGGTCTGTGAACACTGAAGCTTTCTTT. J is TRBJ1-1 and V is TRBV19; possible D gene TRBD1, 6 bases. This CDR3 has 15 amino acids. The V and J ends lost 6 bases and 0 bases respectively, with 14 bases between them. From germline, CDR1 is LNHDA and CDR2 SQIVND (reference sequence). Using reference TRBV19 and TRBJ1-1 for the parts outside the CDR3, the full variable domain is DGGITQSPKYLFRKEGQNVTLSCEQNLNHDAMYWYRQDPGQGLRLIYYSQIVNDFQKGDIAEGYSVSREKKESFPLTVTSAQKNPTAFYLCASRTQGSVNTEAFFGQGTRLTVV.

The chain carries TRBV7-9 and TRBJ1-2; D is perhaps TRBD1 (5 bases). The germline CDR1 and CDR2 sequences are SEHNR and FQNEAQ (reference sequence). The CDR3 loop spans 14 amino acids. Trimming removed 2 bases from V and 6 bases from J, with 13 bases in between. CDR3 bases: TGTGCCAGCAGCTTACATACAGGTCCGGATGGCTACACCTTC. This sequence encodes CASSLHTGPDGYTF.

This clonotype was counted many times. V is TRBV20-1 and J is TRBJ1-5, with D unresolved. Germline V gene sequence: CDR1 DFQATT, CDR2 SNEGSKA (reference sequence). Trimming stripped 4 bases from V and 5 bases from J, with 12 bases between. This CDR3 spans 13 amino acids. CDR3 region: CSAINRGYQPQHF. CDR3 coding DNA: TGCAGTGCTATTAACAGAGGTTATCAGCCCCAGCATTTT.

Notes on this clonotype: This sequence may be a read error, since a much larger clone differs from it by one base. The CDR3 is CASSLDWGSYGYTF. The CDR3 bases are TGTGCCAGCAGCTTAGATTGGGGGAGCTATGGCTACACCTTC. This chain uses TRBV7-6 with TRBJ1-2, with D tentatively TRBD1 (5 bases). Per the germline V gene, CDR1 is SGHVS and CDR2 is FNYEAQ. V shed 1 base and J shed 4 bases, with 10 bases lying between them. CDR3 length: 14 amino acids.

CDR3 DNA: TGCAGCTTAGAACCTCCGCAGTGGGGCACTGAAGCTTTCTTT. It yields the protein CSLEPPQWGTEAFF. V and J are TRBV29-1 and TRBJ1-1; D is uncertain. Looked up from germline, CDR1 is SQVTM and CDR2 is ANQGSEA. The CDR3 contains 14 residues. Trimming took 8 bases from V and 4 from J, leaving 20 bases between them.

The J gene is TRBJ2-6, the V gene TRBV20-1, with 7 bases aligning to TRBD1. Germline V gene lookup returns CDR1 DFQATT and CDR2 SNEGSKA (reference sequence). V lost 4 bases, J lost 2 bases, and 2 bases stayed unmatched. The CDR3 extends over 14 amino acids. CDR3 sequence reads: CSAKTGPGANVLTF. The CDR3 DNA follows: TGCAGTGCTAAGACAGGGCCTGGGGCCAACGTCCTGACTTTC.

About this clonotype: One junction end disagrees with the germline gene, perhaps due to a read error. The chain combines TRBV19 with TRBJ2-2, with TRBD1 as a possible D gene (5 bases). The germline CDR1 and CDR2 sequences are LNHDA and SQIVND (reference sequence). The CDR3 is 13 residues long. The CDR3 loop reads CANSMQGTGELFF. The CDR3 nucleotides read TGTGCCAATAGTATGCAGGGCACCGGGGAGCTGTTTTTT.

This clonotype was detected once. The V and J genes are TRBV10-3 and TRBJ1-4; D is ambiguous. The germline gives CDR1 ENHRY, CDR2 SYGVKD. The CDR3 totals 16 residues. Trimming pared 3 bases from V and 0 bases from J, leaving 11 bases between. CDR3 sequence reads: CAISEGVLATNEKLFF. DNA for the CDR3: TGTGCCATCAGTGAAGGAGTCCTTGCAACTAATGAAAAACTGTTTTTT.

CDR3 DNA: TGCGCCAGCAGTGAGCCGGACAGGGGGCATGACTATGGCTACACCTTC. Translating gives CASSEPDRGHDYGYTF. The gene calls are TRBV10-2 and TRBJ1-2, with 11 positions matching TRBD1. The CDR3 consists of 16 residues. Germline CDR1 is WSHSY and CDR2 is SAAADI. V lost 2 bases, J lost 3 bases, and 5 bases stayed unmatched.

In regard to this clonotype: Lacking the conserved final phenylalanine or tryptophan, this CDR3 likely reflects a read error. The DNA is left out, because the CDR3 cannot be placed on it with certainty; the CDR3 is given as TCRdb lists it. This chain uses TRBV10-3 with TRBJ1-2. Germline CDR1 reads ENHRY; CDR2 reads SYGVKD. Including both end residues, the CDR3 is 9 amino acids long. This CDR3 reads CAISEGGSQ.

A few counts support this clonotype. This sequence joins TRBV7-9 and TRBJ2-7; D remains ambiguous. V gave up 4 bases and J gave up 2 bases, with 15 bases separating them. The CDR3 sequence is 15 residues long. Germline CDR1 SEHNR, CDR2 FQNEAQ (reference sequence). The CDR3 here is CASSSILGNTYEQYF. The CDR3, as DNA: TGTGCCAGCAGCTCGATCTTAGGGAACACCTACGAGCAGTACTTC. Looking up the rest from reference TRBV7-9 and TRBJ2-7 gives the full variable domain: DTGVSQNPRHKITKRGQNVTFRCDPISEHNRLYWYRQTLGQGPEFLTYFQNEAQLEKSRLLSDRFSAERPKGSFSTLEIQRTEQGDSAMYLCASSSILGNTYEQYFGPGTRLTVT.

In this sample, this clonotype turned up a few times. The V gene is TRBV24-1, the J gene TRBJ1-5, with no clear D. Trimming cost V 4 bases and J 0 bases, with 6 bases left between them. The V gene's germline CDR1 is KGHDR and CDR2 SFDVKD. This CDR3 is built from 14 residues. CDR3 sequence: CATSDNYSNQPQHF. The CDR3, as DNA: TGTGCCACCAGTGACAACTATAGCAATCAGCCCCAGCATTTT.

This clonotype was counted ten times or more. The J gene is TRBJ1-1, the V gene TRBV5-1, with 7 positions matching TRBD1. The CDR3 consists of 15 residues. The germline CDR1 and CDR2 sequences are SGHRS and YFSETQ. The V gene end was trimmed by 0 bases and the J gene end by 4 bases; junction bases not matched to a gene: 6. DNA of the CDR3: TGCGCCAGCAGCTTGGAGGGGGCGTCGGCCACTGAAGCTTTCTTT. This codes for CASSLEGASATEAFF.